This T cell receptor beta chain derives from a study of blood T cell repertoires in COVID-19 (dated by TCRdb to 2018 to 2021). Study-wide context: The collaborator samples originated in the United States, Italy and Spain and spanned the acute and convalescent phases of COVID-19. The material from the prospective study consisted of cDNA or gDNA derived from T cells, B-cell-depleted T cells, or PBMCs. Subjects who had been exposed to COVID-19, were actively infected with it, or had recovered from it provided the deeply sampled blood TCRbeta repertoires that made up the dataset. Nearly every sample came with metadata listing a de-identified subject ID, COVID-19 status, age in years and sex. A freely available public database, intended as a resource for researchers studying the immune response to SARS-CoV-2, is where the repertoires were released. HLA class I and class II types, where available, came from metadata supplied by the sample provider rather than from assay-based typing. Samples were obtained from the ongoing ImmuneRACE study (first 160 participants) and from over 1,000 subjects provided by 6 global collaborators. The research as a whole found: Clinical and demographic metadata were provided uncurated, with the amount varying by source and participant.

The collaborating institutions used their own protocols to collect whole blood in K2EDTA tubes. For TCRbeta analysis, collaborator samples were shipped as frozen whole blood, as isolated PBMCs, or as DNA extracted from either sample type. TCRbeta CDR3 regions were amplified from genomic DNA by means of the immunoSEQ Assay, a bias-controlled multiplex PCR. The authors' analysis ran thus. The number of nucleated cells in each sample was estimated by amplification of reference gene primers within the assay. To quantify the absolute abundance of each unique TCRbeta CDR3 rearrangement, sequence reads were collapsed and filtered. For each sample, productive Simpson clonality was calculated by taking the square root of Simpson's diversity index across productive rearrangements. TCRdb limited this immuneACCESS table to in-frame rearrangements with V and J called. A share of clones is missing; checked studies link under half to unresolved V genes, and the rest is unexplained. The V and J calls and clone size were taken over from that table, and D and trimming were inferred from the DNA. Recorded for this sample are just over 200,000 clones; around 80% of them occurred a single time. The top ten clones comprise less than 7% of the sample.

In the case of this clone: Its antigen is still unknown. Qualities for individual bases were not recorded, and no much larger clone is one base off.

The germline V gene yields SGHRS for CDR1 and YFSETQ for CDR2. V and J are trimmed by 4 bases and 3 bases, and the gene matches miss 8 bases of the junction. The CDR3 covers 17 residues, taking in both the cysteine and the phenylalanine. Just the 51-base CDR3 DNA is kept, in frame starting at base 1. The receptor chain draws on TRBV5-1 and TRBJ2-3; 13 junctional bases match TRBD2. This sequence originates from a woman aged 70 to 79 with acute or convalescent COVID-19. The specimen was peripheral blood. The CDR3 protein is CASSGTGTSGKTDTQYF. The nucleotide sequence reads TGCGCCAGCAGCGGGACCGGGACTAGCGGGAAAACAGATACGCAGTATTTT.